These T cell receptor beta chains were read from a single sample in a study of blood T cell repertoires in COVID-19. The table came from immunoSEQ multiplex PCR; TCRdb's copy has only in-frame clones and leaves some out. The table records about 110,000 clones, 88% of them present only once. The sample was peripheral blood. The receptors were sampled from a human donor in a cohort sampled during active COVID-19. Each CDR3 is given with its conserved first and last residue. Each record gives: J gene, V gene, CDR3 protein.

>TRBJ1-6|TRBV15
CATNLDRVSPLHF
>TRBJ2-2|TRBV19
CASSRDRGPIDTGELFF
>TRBJ2-7|TRBV20-1
CSASFSGSSYEQYF
>TRBJ2-7|TRBV24-1
CATSDPGQGYEQYF
>TRBJ2-5|TRBV18
CASSPPPQGTETQYF
>TRBJ2-4|TRBV28
CASGSGVDIQYF
>TRBJ2-1|TRBV7-9
CASSASVDEQFF
>TRBJ2-2|TRBV13
CASSLRGTGELFF
>TRBJ2-5|TRBV2
CASGPGQGRKTQYF
>TRBJ2-1|TRBV7-2
CASFASGVGYNEQFF
>TRBJ2-1|TRBV9
CASSPQTSREQFF
>TRBJ2-5|TRBV3-1/TRBV3-2
CASSLASAGGKRETQYF
>TRBJ2-5|TRBV25-1
CASSYTGSGETQYF
>TRBJ2-1|TRBV11-2
CASSPTDNEQFF
>TRBJ2-5|TRBV9
CASSGAGGGRETQYF
>TRBJ1-1|TRBV7-6
CASSLSPPHLQGTEAFF
>TRBJ1-1|TRBV29-1
CSVVRGGNTEAFF
>TRBJ2-2|TRBV5-1
CASSLGLAKNTGELFF
>TRBJ1-2|TRBV5-5
CASSLEGALYNYGYTF
>TRBJ2-1|TRBV30
CACFGTSSYNEQFF
>TRBJ1-4|TRBV7-8
CASSLGTGGATNEKLFF
>TRBJ2-2|TRBV6-5
CASRRTANTGELFF
>TRBJ2-1|TRBV6-6
CASSSSGPSYNEQFF
>TRBJ1-1|TRBV24-1
CATSGTGGNTEAFF
>TRBJ2-7|TRBV5-1
CASSRDRGRGRYEQYF
>TRBJ2-1|TRBV25-1
CASNGLASFPRSYNEQFF
>TRBJ1-1|TRBV2
CASSPRQVRGTEAFF